Shown below are 30 T cell receptor beta chains from a single sample sequenced in a study of T cells in Graves' hyperthyroidism and ophthalmopathy. The CDR3 regions of TCR beta were amplified from RNA transcripts. TCR CDR3 underwent first-round RT-PCR with the HTBI primer set. A single record per CDR3 protein comes from TCRdb applying MiXCR to the multiplex PCR reads. The table includes 200,000 to 250,000 distinct CDR3 sequences, 16% detected once. The specimen sequenced was blood. The receptors were sampled from a woman under 30 with Graves' ophthalmopathy.

This clonotype was counted a few times. The gene calls are TRBV19 and TRBJ2-1; TRBD2 aligns across 10 bases. Germline loops: CDR1 LNHDA, CDR2 SQIVND (reference sequence). This CDR3 has 14 residues. The junction had 3 bases not matched to a gene; V was cut back by 5 bases and J by 5 bases. CDR3 sequence (DNA): TGTGCCAGTAGTGGGCTAGCGGGAGACAATGAGCAGTTCTTC. Residues: CASSGLAGDNEQFF.

In its sample, this clonotype was seen many times. This chain joins TRBV28 and TRBJ2-3, with TRBD1 matching 8 bases. CDR3 length equals 13 residues. Per the germline V gene, CDR1 is MDHEN and CDR2 is SYDVKM. J gave up 2 bases and V 8 bases, and 3 bases lay outside the gene matches. This CDR3 is CASGQGNTDTQYF. CDR3 nucleotides: TGTGCCAGCGGACAGGGCAACACAGATACGCAGTATTTT.

The table lists this clonotype with many counts. V is TRBV5-6 and J is TRBJ1-1; possible D gene TRBD1, 6 bases. V gave up 7 bases and J gave up 0 bases, with 19 bases separating them. Germline lookup yields CDR1 SGHDT and CDR2 YYEEEE. This CDR3 has 16 residues. This chain's CDR3 is CASGYLDRPVNTEAFF. Written as DNA, the CDR3 is TGTGCCAGCGGATACCTGGACAGACCGGTGAACACTGAAGCTTTCTTT.

In its sample, this clonotype was seen many times. J is TRBJ1-5 and V is TRBV6-2 or TRBV6-3; D is uncertain. V gave up 6 bases and J gave up 0 bases, with 9 bases separating them. Germline V CDR1 and CDR2: MNHEY, SVGEGT. The CDR3 covers 14 residues. The CDR3 DNA reads as TGTGCCAGCAGGGACGGAAATAGCAATCAGCCCCAGCATTTT. It specifies CASRDGNSNQPQHF.

This clonotype was counted many times. The chain carries TRBV3-1 and TRBJ1-1; D is undetermined. The length of the CDR3 is 15 residues. V was trimmed by 0 bases and J by 3 bases, leaving 11 bases between them. Per germline, CDR1 LGHDT and CDR2 YNNKEL (reference sequence). This chain's CDR3 is CASSQDLGFYTEAFF. The CDR3 DNA follows: TGTGCCAGCAGCCAAGATCTGGGCTTCTACACTGAAGCTTTCTTT.

This clonotype was counted many times. This rearrangement joins TRBV30 to TRBJ2-7; D not certain. The germline gives CDR1 GTSNPN, CDR2 SVGIG (reference sequence). V was pared by 0 bases and J by 5 bases, with 17 bases between. This CDR3 has 15 amino acids. The CDR3 DNA is TGTGCCTGGAGTGTAAATGGGATTCGTGTCCACGAGCAGTACTTC. Its protein product is CAWSVNGIRVHEQYF.

This clonotype was observed at least ten times. The V gene is TRBV5-5, the J gene TRBJ2-3, with no clear D. This CDR3 spans 13 amino acids. Trimming left V 6 bases short and J 6 bases short, with 14 bases between. Germline loops: CDR1 SGHKS, CDR2 YYEKEE (reference sequence). CDR3 sequence (DNA): TGTGCCAGCAACATCCCCCCGGGTGATACGCAGTATTTT. The encoded protein is CASNIPPGDTQYF.

The table lists this clonotype with a few counts. The genes are TRBV2 and TRBJ2-3; 12 nucleotides align to TRBD2. Trimming removed 4 bases from V and 2 bases from J; junction bases left unmatched: 16. The CDR3 length is 20 residues. From germline, CDR1 is SNHLY and CDR2 FYNNEI. This CDR3 is CASSGGTASGGASPTDTQYF. DNA for the CDR3: TGTGCCAGCAGTGGCGGGACGGCTAGCGGGGGGGCTTCTCCCACAGATACGCAGTATTTT.

V usage is TRBV10-2 and J usage is TRBJ2-3, with TRBD1 identical over 10 bases. The V segment lost 3 bases and the J segment 3 bases; nucleotides outside the gene matches: 6. CDR1 and CDR2 (germline): WSHSY, SAAADI. The CDR3 has 16 residues. The CDR3: CASSDLGQGVTDTQYF. The DNA of the CDR3 is TGCGCCAGCAGTGATTTAGGACAGGGGGTGACAGATACGCAGTATTTT.

In this sample, this clonotype turned up many times. This rearrangement joins TRBV24-1 to TRBJ1-1; 8 bases match TRBD1. The CDR3 length is 14 residues. The J segment lost 8 bases and the V segment lost 2 bases, leaving 6 bases of the junction unmatched. Germline values: CDR1 KGHDR, CDR2 SFDVKD. The CDR3 sequence: CATSDSRDRFEAFF. CDR3 in DNA: TGTGCCACCAGTGATTCCCGGGACAGGTTCGAAGCTTTCTTT.

This clonotype was observed at least ten times. For the CDR3, the DNA is TGTGCCAGCAGTTTATTTGCGGGGCCAAATGAAAAACTGTTTTTT. Protein sequence: CASSLFAGPNEKLFF. This rearrangement joins TRBV27 to TRBJ1-4, with D perhaps matching TRBD1 (5 bases). The CDR3 sequence is 15 residues long. Trimming left V 1 base short and J 5 bases short, with 11 bases between. CDR1 and CDR2 from the germline V gene are MNHEY and SMNVEV (reference sequence).

This clonotype was counted between two and nine times. For the CDR3, the DNA is TGTGCCAGCAGCCCCCCCGGAAGGAGCGGGGCGTACTTC. This gives the protein CASSPPGRSGAYF. This sequence joins TRBV11-3 and TRBJ2-7; 7 nucleotides align to TRBD2. The CDR3 spans 13 residues. The germline CDR1 and CDR2 sequences are SGHNT and YENEEA. J lost 12 bases, V lost 5 bases, and 13 bases had no gene match. Full variable domain (rest looked up from reference TRBV11-3 and TRBJ2-7): EAGVVQSPRYKIIEKKQPVAFWCNPISGHNTLYWYLQNLGQGPELLIRYENEEAVDDSQLPKDRFSAERLKGVDSTLKIQPAELGDSAVYLCASSPPGRSGAYFGPGTRLTVT.

This clonotype was recorded at least ten times. The rearrangement links TRBV6-2 or TRBV6-3 to TRBJ2-3; 9 bases align to TRBD2. J was trimmed by 2 bases and V by 6 bases; bases with no gene match: 12. CDR1 is MNHEY, CDR2 SVGEGT, per germline. The CDR3 spans 17 residues. The CDR3 DNA follows: TGTGCCAGCAGGAGGCAGGGTTGGACTAGCGACACAGATACGCAGTATTTT. It encodes CASRRQGWTSDTDTQYF.

The rearrangement uses TRBV5-5 and TRBJ2-7, with TRBD2 identical over 10 bases. Germline CDR1 SGHKS, CDR2 YYEKEE (reference sequence). V gave up 0 bases and J gave up 3 bases; unmatched junction bases: 6. The CDR3 extends over 16 amino acids. CDR3: CASSLALAGANYEQYF. The CDR3 DNA reads as TGTGCCAGCAGCTTGGCCCTAGCGGGGGCCAACTACGAGCAGTACTTC.

The table lists this clonotype with many counts. CDR3 sequence reads: CSATRHSGTSTDTQYF. CDR3 coding DNA: TGCAGTGCAACCCGCCATAGCGGGACTAGCACAGATACGCAGTATTTT. The gene calls are TRBV20-1 and TRBJ2-3, with TRBD2 identical over 8 bases. J lost 0 bases, V lost 6 bases, and 11 bases had no gene match. Germline CDR1 DFQATT, CDR2 SNEGSKA (reference sequence). The CDR3 has 16 amino acids.

This clonotype was detected only a few times. This may come from a read error, since a much larger clone is one base off. V and J are TRBV28 and TRBJ1-2, with D possibly being TRBD1 (6 bases). Germline V CDR1 and CDR2: MDHEN, SYDVKM. The CDR3 totals 13 residues. In nucleotides, the CDR3 is TGTGCCGGCAGTTTATTCGGACAGTATGGCTACACCTTC. Translating gives CAGSLFGQYGYTF.

This clonotype was detected a few times. A much larger clonotype is one base distant, so this may be a read error. This rearrangement joins TRBV11-3 to TRBJ1-2, with a possible D match to TRBD1 (5 bases). V shed 0 bases and J shed 3 bases, with 20 bases lying between them. CDR3 length: 18 residues. From germline, CDR1 is SGHNT and CDR2 YENEEA. The DNA of the CDR3 is TGTGCCAGCAGCTTAGAGTGGAGGTGGGGCAGGGAGGACTATGGCTACACCTTC. The encoded protein is CASSLEWRWGREDYGYTF.

This clonotype was seen more than once but under ten times. V and J are TRBV5-8 and TRBJ2-2; a weak D match, TRBD2 (5 bases). This CDR3 spans 16 amino acids. V was shortened by 1 base and J by 4 bases, with 14 bases between the two germline ends. CDR1 and CDR2 (germline): SGHTS, YDEGEE. The CDR3 DNA sequence: TGTGCCAGCAGCTTGAAGTCACTAGGGTCCACCGGGGAGCTGTTTTTT. Translated: CASSLKSLGSTGELFF.

Comment on this clonotype: This may arise from a read error, as a much more abundant clone is one base away. This CDR3 is missing its conserved last phenylalanine or tryptophan, likely due to a read error. The chain recombines TRBV9 with TRBJ2-1; D is perhaps TRBD2 (5 bases). Between the trimmed V and J ends, which lost 0 bases and 2 bases, there was a span of 9 bases. This CDR3 is built from 15 residues. Germline-derived CDR1 and CDR2 are SGDLS and YYNGEE. CDR3 bases: TGTGCCAGCAGCGTAGGGACTCAACCCTACAATGAGCAGTTCCTC. It translates to CASSVGTQPYNEQFL.

CDR3 residues: CAWSIGGNYGYTF. For the CDR3, the DNA is TGTGCCTGGAGTATAGGGGGCAACTATGGCTACACCTTC. The gene calls are TRBV30 and TRBJ1-2; 7 bases agree with TRBD1. CDR1 and CDR2 (germline): GTSNPN, SVGIG (reference sequence). The CDR3 extends over 13 amino acids. The V and J ends lost 2 bases and 2 bases, in that order; junction bases with no gene match: 2.

A word on this clonotype: Given a much more abundant clone one base away, this may be a read error. This chain joins TRBV10-3 and TRBJ1-1; D is undetermined. Germline CDR1 and CDR2: ENHRY and SYGVKD. V lost 4 bases and J lost 3, with 9 bases in between. CDR3 length equals 13 residues. CDR3 sequence (DNA): TGTGCCATCAGTGGTCTTGGTGACACTGAAGCTTTCTTT. Amino acids: CAISGLGDTEAFF.

There are many counts of this clonotype. The rearrangement uses TRBV14 and TRBJ2-5; 7 bases are shared with TRBD1. From germline, CDR1 is SGHDN and CDR2 FVKESK. The CDR3 sequence is 15 residues long. Losses at the gene ends were 2 bases for V and 7 bases for J; bases not matched to a gene: 10. This CDR3 is CASSQQTGSSGTQYF. The CDR3 region has the DNA TGTGCCAGCAGCCAACAGACAGGGTCTAGTGGGACCCAGTACTTC. Full variable domain (outside the CDR3, taken from reference TRBV14 and TRBJ2-5): EAGVTQFPSHSVIEKGQTVTLRCDPISGHDNLYWYRRVMGKEIKFLLHFVKESKQDESGMPNNRFLAERTGGTYSTLKVQPAELEDSGVYFCASSQQTGSSGTQYFGPGTRLLVL.

This clonotype was found many times. The V call is TRBV5-6, the J call TRBJ1-3, with D possibly matching TRBD1 (5 bases). CDR1 is SGHDT, CDR2 YYEEEE, per germline. CDR3 size: 14 residues. V was trimmed by 4 bases and J by 4 bases, leaving 12 bases between them. Written as DNA, the CDR3 is TGTGCCAGCAGCCGCCCAGGGTCCGGAAACACCATATATTTT. Translation gives CASSRPGSGNTIYF.

CDR3 coding DNA: TGTGCCAGCAGGCCCGTCGGGGGATGGGACACTGAAGCTTTCTTT. This sequence encodes CASRPVGGWDTEAFF. The chain is built from TRBV28 and TRBJ1-1; D is possibly TRBD1 (5 bases). The CDR3 consists of 15 residues. Germline loops: CDR1 MDHEN, CDR2 SYDVKM. The ends were cut back, 6 bases at V and 3 bases at J, with 17 bases in the middle.

This clonotype appeared many times. V gene TRBV27 combines with J gene TRBJ2-3; TRBD1 might be the D (6 bases). Trimming removed 4 bases at V and 3 bases at J, with 8 bases between. The CDR3 extends over 13 amino acids. In germline, CDR1 is MNHEY, CDR2 SMNVEV (reference sequence). CDR3 sequence: CASSYRVTDTQYF. CDR3 nucleotide sequence: TGTGCCAGCAGTTACAGGGTAACAGATACGCAGTATTTT.

This clonotype has ten or more counts. The chain employs TRBV30 and TRBJ2-4; D not certain. This CDR3 has 17 amino acids. Germline-derived CDR1 and CDR2 are GTSNPN and SVGIG (reference sequence). Trimming stripped 1 base from V and 1 base from J, with 17 bases between. The DNA for the CDR3 is TGTGCCTGGAGTGCCATTAATACTTGGAATGCCAAAAACATTCAGTACTTC. This translates into CAWSAINTWNAKNIQYF.

This clonotype was detected once. The CDR3 DNA is TGTGCCAGCAGCCGATTACTAGCGGGAGAAGCCTACGAGCAGTACTTC. Its translation is CASSRLLAGEAYEQYF. The chain combines TRBV3-1 with TRBJ2-7, with 11 bases that match TRBD2. This CDR3 is built from 16 residues. Looked up from germline, CDR1 is LGHDT and CDR2 is YNNKEL (reference sequence). The V gene end was trimmed by 4 bases and the J gene end by 2 bases; junction bases not matched to a gene: 7.

This clonotype was detected many times. The chain joins TRBV7-9 to TRBJ2-7, with no clear D. Per germline, CDR1 SEHNR and CDR2 FQNEAQ (reference sequence). There are 15 residues in the CDR3. V lost 5 bases, J lost 3 bases, and 17 bases lay in between. DNA for the CDR3: TGTGCCAGCAGCGACCCAGTAGGCTCACTCTACGAGCAGTACTTC. Residues: CASSDPVGSLYEQYF.

This clonotype was observed many times. The chain has TRBV11-2 and TRBJ2-7, with D perhaps given as TRBD1 or TRBD2 (5 bases each). V was pared by 1 base and J by 6 bases, with 7 bases between. The CDR3 runs 12 residues. Germline lookup yields CDR1 SGHAT and CDR2 FQNNGV. The CDR3 bases are TGTGCCAGCAGCTTAGGAGGGGTCGAGCAGTACTTC. It is translated as CASSLGGVEQYF. Complete variable domain (other parts from reference TRBV11-2 and TRBJ2-7): EAGVAQSPRYKIIEKRQSVAFWCNPISGHATLYWYQQILGQGPKLLIQFQNNGVVDDSQLPKDRFSAERLKGVDSTLKIQPAKLEDSAVYLCASSLGGVEQYFGPGTRLTVT.

This clonotype was counted ten times or more. The rearrangement joins TRBV5-4 to TRBJ2-7; 9 nucleotides align to TRBD1. Germline CDR1 reads SGHNT; CDR2 reads YYREEE (reference sequence). This CDR3 region has 14 residues. V shed 4 bases and J 0 bases; nucleotides not matched to a gene: 2. The chain's CDR3 is CASSKTGGSYEQYF. The CDR3 coding sequence is TGTGCCAGCAGCAAGACAGGGGGCTCCTACGAGCAGTACTTC.